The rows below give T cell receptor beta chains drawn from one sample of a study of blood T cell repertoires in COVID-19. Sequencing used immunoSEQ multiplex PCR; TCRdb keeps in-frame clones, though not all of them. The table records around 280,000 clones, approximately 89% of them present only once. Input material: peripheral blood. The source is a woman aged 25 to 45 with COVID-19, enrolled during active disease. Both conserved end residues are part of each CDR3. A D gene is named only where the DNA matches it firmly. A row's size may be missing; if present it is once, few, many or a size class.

CDR3aa: CASSTLEVGEQYF; CDR3nt: TGTGCCAGCAGCACACTAGAAGTTGGCGAGCAGTACTTC; abundance: -; d_gene: -; v_gene: TRBV5-6; j_gene: TRBJ2-7
CDR3aa: CATSRVADGYNEQFF; CDR3nt: TGTGCCACCAGCAGAGTAGCGGACGGGTACAATGAGCAGTTCTTC; abundance: few; d_gene: -; v_gene: TRBV15; j_gene: TRBJ2-1
CDR3aa: CASSSLTPGTGQHF; CDR3nt: TGTGCCAGCAGCTCGCTGACCCCCGGGACGGGACAACACTTC; abundance: -; d_gene: -; v_gene: TRBV5-4; j_gene: TRBJ2-5
CDR3aa: CASSLVGTMGDTQYF; CDR3nt: TGTGCCAGCAGTTTAGTCGGGACTATGGGAGATACGCAGTATTTT; abundance: -; d_gene: TRBD2; v_gene: TRBV28; j_gene: TRBJ2-3
CDR3aa: CASSRSGGTGETQYF; CDR3nt: TGTGCCAGCAGCCGTAGCGGGGGGACGGGGGAGACCCAGTACTTC; abundance: -; d_gene: TRBD2; v_gene: TRBV3-1/TRBV3-2; j_gene: TRBJ2-5
CDR3aa: CASRGEGGDEQFF; CDR3nt: TGCGCCAGCAGGGGGGAGGGTGGCGATGAGCAGTTCTTC; abundance: -; d_gene: TRBD2; v_gene: TRBV5-1; j_gene: TRBJ2-1
CDR3aa: CASSTRGGLSYEQYF; CDR3nt: TGTGCCAGCAGTACGCGGGGGGGACTCTCCTACGAGCAGTACTTC; abundance: -; d_gene: TRBD2; v_gene: TRBV6-5; j_gene: TRBJ2-7
CDR3aa: CASSPSRSSEQYF; CDR3nt: TGCGCCAGCAGTCCTTCCCGGAGTTCCGAGCAGTACTTC; abundance: -; d_gene: -; v_gene: TRBV5-1; j_gene: TRBJ2-7
CDR3aa: CASRSRGQAEAFF; CDR3nt: TGTGCCAGCAGATCAAGGGGTCAGGCTGAAGCTTTCTTT; abundance: -; d_gene: -; v_gene: TRBV7-9; j_gene: TRBJ1-1
CDR3aa: CASSGTASSYEQYF; CDR3nt: TGTGCCAGTAGTGGGACTGCTAGCTCCTACGAGCAGTACTTC; abundance: -; d_gene: -; v_gene: TRBV19; j_gene: TRBJ2-7
CDR3aa: CATSLGSTYEQYF; CDR3nt: TGTGCCACCAGTCTGGGGAGCACCTACGAGCAGTACTTC; abundance: -; d_gene: -; v_gene: TRBV24-1; j_gene: TRBJ2-7
CDR3aa: CASSFQGNLFDEQFF; CDR3nt: TGTGCCAGCAGCTTCCAGGGGAACCTCTTCGATGAGCAGTTCTTC; abundance: -; d_gene: -; v_gene: TRBV5-5; j_gene: TRBJ2-1
CDR3aa: CVRSLNAGQKRANTGELFF; CDR3nt: TGTGTCAGAAGCTTAAATGCGGGACAGAAGAGAGCGAACACCGGGGAGCTGTTTTTT; abundance: -; d_gene: -; v_gene: TRBV7-5; j_gene: TRBJ2-2
CDR3aa: CASSSWLTGGYSGANVLTF; CDR3nt: TGTGCCAGCAGCTCCTGGTTGACGGGGGGTTACTCTGGGGCCAACGTCCTGACTTTC; abundance: -; d_gene: TRBD2; v_gene: TRBV5-5; j_gene: TRBJ2-6
CDR3aa: CASSYSNYGYTF; CDR3nt: TGTGCCAGCAGTTACAGCAACTATGGCTACACCTTC; abundance: -; d_gene: -; v_gene: TRBV12-3/TRBV12-4; j_gene: TRBJ1-2
CDR3aa: CASSSRLETSTDTQYF; CDR3nt: TGTGCCAGCAGTTCCCGTCTAGAGACCAGCACAGATACGCAGTATTTT; abundance: -; d_gene: -; v_gene: TRBV28; j_gene: TRBJ2-3
CDR3aa: CASSVGGVARETQYF; CDR3nt: TGTGCCAGCAGCGTTGGGGGGGTGGCGCGGGAGACCCAGTACTTC; abundance: -; d_gene: TRBD2; v_gene: TRBV9; j_gene: TRBJ2-5
CDR3aa: CAIRDRGMVNTEAFF; CDR3nt: TGTGCCATCAGGGACAGGGGGATGGTGAACACTGAAGCTTTCTTT; abundance: -; d_gene: TRBD1; v_gene: TRBV10-3; j_gene: TRBJ1-1
CDR3aa: CASSLALRAGYTF; CDR3nt: TGTGCCAGCAGCTTAGCGCTCAGGGCTGGCTACACCTTC; abundance: -; d_gene: -; v_gene: TRBV7-9; j_gene: TRBJ1-2
CDR3aa: CASSYRNLAETQYF; CDR3nt: TGCGCCAGCAGCTATAGAAACCTAGCAGAGACCCAGTACTTC; abundance: -; d_gene: -; v_gene: TRBV4-1; j_gene: TRBJ2-5
CDR3aa: CASSLARTGEQYF; CDR3nt: TGCGCCAGCAGCTTGGCCAGGACTGGGGAGCAGTACTTC; abundance: few; d_gene: -; v_gene: TRBV5-1; j_gene: TRBJ2-7
CDR3aa: CASSLSSGEGYTF; CDR3nt: TGCGCCAGCAGCTTGAGTTCTGGAGAGGGCTACACCTTC; abundance: once; d_gene: -; v_gene: TRBV5-1; j_gene: TRBJ1-2
CDR3aa: CASSQPKTGTRLRNQPQHF; CDR3nt: TGCGCCAGCAGTCAACCAAAGACAGGTACCAGATTACGCAATCAGCCCCAGCATTTT; abundance: -; d_gene: -; v_gene: TRBV23-1; j_gene: TRBJ1-5
CDR3aa: CASSSGPDTQYF; CDR3nt: TGTGCCAGCAGCTCAGGGCCAGATACGCAGTATTTT; abundance: -; d_gene: -; v_gene: TRBV5-4; j_gene: TRBJ2-3
CDR3aa: CASSLILAGGPETQYF; CDR3nt: TGTGCCAGCAGCCTAATACTAGCGGGGGGCCCAGAGACCCAGTACTTC; abundance: -; d_gene: TRBD2; v_gene: TRBV7-7; j_gene: TRBJ2-5
CDR3aa: CASSLEIGVAGDTQYF; CDR3nt: TGTGCCAGCAGCTTAGAAATCGGGGTGGCGGGGGATACGCAGTATTTT; abundance: -; d_gene: -; v_gene: TRBV11-2; j_gene: TRBJ2-3
CDR3aa: CASSWQGWGYGYTF; CDR3nt: TGTGCCAGCAGTTGGCAGGGGTGGGGCTATGGCTACACCTTC; abundance: -; d_gene: -; v_gene: TRBV28; j_gene: TRBJ1-2
CDR3aa: CASSLQGGQGPYEQYF; CDR3nt: TGTGCCAGCAGCTTGCAGGGGGGACAGGGGCCCTACGAGCAGTACTTC; abundance: -; d_gene: TRBD1; v_gene: TRBV11-2; j_gene: TRBJ2-7
CDR3aa: CASSLGLAAYNEQFF; CDR3nt: TGTGCCAGTAGTCTCGGACTAGCGGCTTACAATGAGCAGTTCTTC; abundance: -; d_gene: TRBD2; v_gene: TRBV19; j_gene: TRBJ2-1
CDR3aa: CAISEAGYYEQYF; CDR3nt: TGTGCCATCAGTGAGGCCGGGTACTACGAGCAGTACTTC; abundance: -; d_gene: -; v_gene: TRBV10-3; j_gene: TRBJ2-7
CDR3aa: CASSGPTGRDTIYF; CDR3nt: TGTGCCAGCAGCGGACCCACAGGGAGAGACACCATATATTTT; abundance: many; d_gene: -; v_gene: TRBV3-1/TRBV3-2; j_gene: TRBJ1-3
CDR3aa: CASTNDVGGVVRYGYTF; CDR3nt: TGCGCCAGCACCAACGACGTCGGGGGGGTCGTCCGCTATGGCTACACCTTC; abundance: -; d_gene: -; v_gene: TRBV10-2; j_gene: TRBJ1-2
CDR3aa: CASRDRGQGASGANVLTF; CDR3nt: TGTGCCAGCAGGGATAGGGGACAGGGGGCTTCTGGGGCCAACGTCCTGACTTTC; abundance: -; d_gene: TRBD1; v_gene: TRBV7-2; j_gene: TRBJ2-6
CDR3aa: CASSLRGRGSREPQHF; CDR3nt: TGTGCCAGCAGTTTAAGGGGCAGGGGGTCGAGGGAGCCCCAGCATTTT; abundance: few; d_gene: TRBD1; v_gene: TRBV28; j_gene: TRBJ1-5
CDR3aa: CASSRDRATEAFF; CDR3nt: TGTGCCAGCAGCCGGGACAGGGCCACTGAAGCTTTCTTT; abundance: -; d_gene: TRBD1; v_gene: TRBV3-1/TRBV3-2; j_gene: TRBJ1-1
CDR3aa: CASSLVGAAGYEQYF; CDR3nt: TGTGCCAGCAGCTTAGTTGGTGCGGCGGGCTACGAGCAGTACTTC; abundance: -; d_gene: -; v_gene: TRBV7-9; j_gene: TRBJ2-7
CDR3aa: CASSEVAPSIYSNQPQHF; CDR3nt: TGTGCCAGCAGTGAAGTAGCTCCAAGCATTTATAGCAATCAGCCCCAGCATTTT; abundance: -; d_gene: -; v_gene: TRBV6-1; j_gene: TRBJ1-5
CDR3aa: CASSPEPSLFGYTF; CDR3nt: TGTGCCAGCTCACCAGAACCTAGTTTGTTTGGCTACACCTTC; abundance: -; d_gene: -; v_gene: TRBV18; j_gene: TRBJ1-2
CDR3aa: CASSESGTGRIYGYTF; CDR3nt: TGTGCCAGCAGTGAATCTGGGACAGGGAGGATCTATGGCTACACCTTC; abundance: -; d_gene: TRBD1; v_gene: TRBV25-1; j_gene: TRBJ1-2
CDR3aa: CASSDAGRVTEAFF; CDR3nt: TGTGCCAGCAGTGACGCGGGTAGGGTCACTGAAGCTTTCTTT; abundance: -; d_gene: -; v_gene: TRBV2; j_gene: TRBJ1-1
CDR3aa: CASSDRGPTDTQYF; CDR3nt: TGTGCCAGCAGTGATAGGGGTCCCACAGATACGCAGTATTTT; abundance: -; d_gene: -; v_gene: TRBV6-1; j_gene: TRBJ2-3
CDR3aa: CASSPSGQLFTDTQYF; CDR3nt: TGTGCCAGCAGTCCCTCAGGACAGCTTTTCACAGATACGCAGTATTTT; abundance: -; d_gene: -; v_gene: TRBV28; j_gene: TRBJ2-3
CDR3aa: CATVDHEKLFF; CDR3nt: TGTGCTACAGTGGATCATGAAAAACTGTTTTTT; abundance: -; d_gene: -; v_gene: TRBV28; j_gene: TRBJ1-4
CDR3aa: CASSQVVGGSSYNSPLHF; CDR3nt: TGCGCCAGCAGCCAAGTCGTAGGCGGGAGCTCCTATAATTCACCCCTCCACTTT; abundance: once; d_gene: -; v_gene: TRBV4-1; j_gene: TRBJ1-6
CDR3aa: CASSQDLGVRTDTQYF; CDR3nt: TGTGCCAGCAGCCAGGACCTGGGAGTGAGGACAGATACGCAGTATTTT; abundance: -; d_gene: -; v_gene: TRBV7-9; j_gene: TRBJ2-3
CDR3aa: CASLRGLNTEAFF; CDR3nt: TGTGCCAGCTTGAGGGGGCTGAACACTGAAGCTTTCTTT; abundance: -; d_gene: TRBD1; v_gene: TRBV6-5; j_gene: TRBJ1-1
CDR3aa: CASSPSPGGGWAGELFF; CDR3nt: TGCGCCAGCAGCCCATCACCAGGGGGCGGATGGGCCGGGGAGCTGTTTTTT; abundance: -; d_gene: TRBD1; v_gene: TRBV5-1; j_gene: TRBJ2-2
CDR3aa: CATSDLGVRGGLLTGELFF; CDR3nt: TGTGCCACCAGTGATTTGGGCGTTCGCGGGGGTCTTTTGACCGGGGAGCTGTTTTTT; abundance: -; d_gene: TRBD2; v_gene: TRBV24-1; j_gene: TRBJ2-2
CDR3aa: CASSFGTRQPQHF; CDR3nt: TGTGCCAGCAGTTTTGGCACGCGGCAGCCCCAGCATTTT; abundance: -; d_gene: -; v_gene: TRBV12-3/TRBV12-4; j_gene: TRBJ1-5
CDR3aa: CASSRRAGGASSQETQYF; CDR3nt: TGTGCCAGCAGCAGAAGGGCAGGGGGTGCGTCATCACAAGAGACCCAGTACTTC; abundance: -; d_gene: TRBD1; v_gene: TRBV7-6; j_gene: TRBJ2-5